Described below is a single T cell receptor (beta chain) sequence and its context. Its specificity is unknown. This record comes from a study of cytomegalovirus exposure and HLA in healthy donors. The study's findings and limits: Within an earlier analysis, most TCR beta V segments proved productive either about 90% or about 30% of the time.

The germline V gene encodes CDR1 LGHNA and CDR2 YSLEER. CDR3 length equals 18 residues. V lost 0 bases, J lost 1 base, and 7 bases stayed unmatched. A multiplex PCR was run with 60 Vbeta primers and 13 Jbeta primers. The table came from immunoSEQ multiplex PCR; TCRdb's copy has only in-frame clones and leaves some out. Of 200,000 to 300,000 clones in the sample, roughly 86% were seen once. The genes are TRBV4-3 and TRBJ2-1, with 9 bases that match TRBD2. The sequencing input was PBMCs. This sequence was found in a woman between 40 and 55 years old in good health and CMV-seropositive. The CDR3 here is CASSQDGASGTSYNEQFF. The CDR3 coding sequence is TGCGCCAGCAGCCAAGATGGGGCTAGCGGGACTTCCTACAATGAGCAGTTCTTC.